The clone carrying this TCR beta chain was detected many times. This entry belongs to a study of Graves' ophthalmopathy and Graves' hyperthyroidism. Germline CDR1 SGHVS, CDR2 FNYEAQ. The CDR3 loop spans 15 amino acids. Trimming took 6 bases from V and 0 from J, leaving 12 bases between them. TCR beta CDR3 regions were amplified from RNA transcripts. First-round RT-PCR with HTBI primers preceded a second-round multiplex PCR. TCRdb recomputed calls from the multiplex PCR reads with MiXCR, one row per CDR3 protein. The table lists about 740,000 distinct CDR3 sequences, about 44% of them singletons, with roughly 46% in the top ten.

The clonotype originates from an adult man with Graves' ophthalmopathy. Sequenced material: peripheral blood. The chain is built from TRBV7-6 and TRBJ1-5, with D tentatively TRBD1 (6 bases). Here the CDR3 DNA reads TGTGCCAGCAGTCGGACAGCCTATAGCAATCAGCCCCAGCATTTT. This gives the protein CASSRTAYSNQPQHF.